This T cell receptor (beta chain) was sequenced during a study of cytomegalovirus exposure and HLA in healthy donors. The CDR3 runs to 12 residues. CDR1 is SNHLY and CDR2 is FYNNEI in the germline V gene. This clone was recorded once. Clones were sequenced by immunoSEQ multiplex PCR, and TCRdb holds only the in-frame ones, with some missing. The sample carries about 260,000 clones, 90% recorded once. Sequencing was carried out using PBMCs. The origin of this receptor is a woman in her 30s in good health and CMV-seronegative. The chain carries TRBV2 and TRBJ2-5, with D possibly matching TRBD2 (6 bases). The CDR3 here is CARGKSQETQYF. The CDR3 nucleotides read TGTGCTCGCGGGAAGAGCCAAGAGACCCAGTACTTC.